This TCR beta chain appears in the sequencing data of a study of blood T cell repertoires in COVID-19. As for the study in general: The United States, Italy and Spain were the sources of the acute and convalescent COVID-19 samples.

This clone was seen only once. CDR1 and CDR2 from the germline V gene are SGHVS and FQNEAQ. The ends lost 8 bases at V and 0 bases at J; junction bases unmatched: 3. The CDR3 loop spans 15 amino acids. How the authors handled the data: Amplification of reference gene primers was used by the study to estimate nucleated cell counts. Using immunoSEQ multiplex PCR, the repertoire was profiled, and TCRdb retains in-frame clones only, with some absent. Clone size and V and J calls were adopted from that table, with D and trimming inferred from the DNA. Here the sample spans hundreds of thousands of clones, 89% being singletons.

The chain employs TRBV7-8 and TRBJ2-3; 12 bases agree with TRBD2. The origin of this receptor is a man younger than 35 with COVID-19, enrolled during active disease. Source material: peripheral blood. Here the CDR3 reads CASLAGGASTDTQYF. The CDR3 bases are TGTGCCAGCCTAGCGGGGGGGGCAAGCACAGATACGCAGTATTTT.